This record covers a single T cell receptor (beta chain). The sample belongs to a study of shared clonotypes between healthy human individuals. The CDR3 consists of 17 residues. V dropped 5 bases and J dropped 3; count of bases not matched to a gene: 9. Germline V CDR1 and CDR2: SGHAT, FQNNGV. Clones were sequenced by immunoSEQ multiplex PCR, and TCRdb holds only the in-frame ones, with some missing. The table includes about a million clones, around 76% detected once. Sequencing was done on a sample of memory CD4+ T cells sorted from blood. The subset: CD45RA-negative fraction. The genes are TRBV11-2 and TRBJ1-6, with TRBD1 matching 8 bases. The source of this sequence is a man younger than 30 in good health. Here the CDR3 reads CASSRDQGAGYNSPLHF. CDR3 DNA sequence: TGTGCCAGCAGCCGGGACCAGGGGGCAGGCTATAATTCACCCCTCCACTTT. Looking up the rest from reference TRBV11-2 and TRBJ1-6 gives the full variable domain: EAGVAQSPRYKIIEKRQSVAFWCNPISGHATLYWYQQILGQGPKLLIQFQNNGVVDDSQLPKDRFSAERLKGVDSTLKIQPAKLEDSAVYLCASSRDQGAGYNSPLHFGNGTRLTVT.